These 10 T cell receptor beta chains originate from one sample sequenced in a study of cytomegalovirus exposure and HLA in healthy donors. Researchers ran the PCR with 60 Vbeta and 13 Jbeta primers. TCRdb keeps only in-frame clones here, not all; method: immunoSEQ multiplex PCR. The sample has 130,000 or so clones; approximately 78% are singletons. Sample: PBMCs. The receptors derive from a woman in her forties or fifties in good health and CMV-seropositive.

V and J are TRBV9 and TRBJ2-3, with TRBD2 matching over 7 bases. V dropped 4 bases and J dropped 8; count of bases not matched to a gene: 16. Germline-derived CDR1 and CDR2 are SGDLS and YYNGEE. The CDR3 totals 16 residues. The CDR3 loop is CASSPRGSLEQGTQYF. CDR3 DNA: TGTGCCAGCAGCCCGCGGGGGAGCCTGGAACAAGGTACGCAGTATTTT.

V usage is TRBV7-9 and J usage is TRBJ1-3; D perhaps matches TRBD1 (6 bases). The CDR3 contains 16 residues. V shed 2 bases and J shed 0 bases, with 11 bases lying between them. Germline-derived CDR1 and CDR2 are SEHNR and FQNEAQ (reference sequence). The CDR3 loop reads CASSLLMTGSGNTIYF. The DNA of the CDR3 is TGTGCCAGCAGCTTACTCATGACAGGCTCTGGAAACACCATATATTTT. Complete variable domain (other parts from reference TRBV7-9 and TRBJ1-3): DTGVSQNPRHKITKRGQNVTFRCDPISEHNRLYWYRQTLGQGPEFLTYFQNEAQLEKSRLLSDRFSAERPKGSFSTLEIQRTEQGDSAMYLCASSLLMTGSGNTIYFGEGSWLTVV.

This clone was detected only once. J is TRBJ2-5 and V is TRBV18; 7 bases map to TRBD2. Trimming cost V 3 bases and J 2 bases; bases outside gene matches: 6. The germline gives CDR1 KGHSH, CDR2 LQKENI. CDR3 length equals 15 residues. CDR3 loop: CASSPFTREQETQYF. DNA of the CDR3: TGTGCCAGCTCACCGTTCACGCGGGAGCAAGAGACCCAGTACTTC. The full variable domain, its missing parts supplied by reference TRBV18 and TRBJ2-5, is NAGVMQNPRHLVRRRGQEARLRCSPMKGHSHVYWYRQLPEEGLKFMVYLQKENIIDESGMPKERFSAEFPKEGPSILRIQQVVRGDSAAYFCASSPFTREQETQYFGPGTRLLVL.

The V and J genes are TRBV9 and TRBJ1-2, with unresolved D. Germline lookup yields CDR1 SGDLS and CDR2 YYNGEE. There are 15 residues in the CDR3. Deletions cut 0 bases from V and 4 bases from J, with 13 bases between. The CDR3 here is CASSVGLSNSYGYTF. The CDR3 DNA is TGTGCCAGCAGCGTAGGGCTCTCCAACAGCTATGGCTACACCTTC.

This chain connects TRBV7-3 to TRBJ2-3, with TRBD2 matching over 7 bases. V shed 2 bases, J shed 4 bases, and the junction held 6 bases outside the gene matches. CDR1 is SGHTA and CDR2 is FQGTGA in the germline V gene. CDR3 length: 15 residues. The CDR3 nucleotides read TGTGCCAGCAGCTTACTTAGCGGGTTTGCAGATACGCAGTATTTT. It translates to CASSLLSGFADTQYF.

J is TRBJ1-1 and V is TRBV7-9; maybe TRBD1 (6 bases). The CDR3 covers 14 residues. The germline V gene encodes CDR1 SEHNR and CDR2 FQNEAQ (reference sequence). Between the trimmed V and J ends, which lost 2 bases and 3 bases, there was a span of 10 bases. Here the CDR3 DNA reads TGTGCCAGCAGCTTACACAGGGTCGACACTGAAGCTTTCTTT. Its protein is CASSLHRVDTEAFF.

The chain links TRBV11-2 to TRBJ1-3; D is possibly TRBD1 (5 bases). The CDR3 is 14 amino acids. Germline lookup yields CDR1 SGHAT and CDR2 FQNNGV. V was shortened by 9 bases and J by 0 bases, with 12 bases between the two germline ends. Here the CDR3 reads CASSPGGSGNTIYF. Written as DNA, the CDR3 is TGTGCCAGTTCGCCGGGGGGCTCTGGAAACACCATATATTTT.

J is TRBJ2-5 and V is TRBV2; 9 bases map to TRBD2. CDR3 length equals 18 residues. Germline CDR1 is SNHLY and CDR2 is FYNNEI. V gave up 4 bases and J gave up 2 bases; unmatched junction bases: 14. The CDR3 DNA is TGTGCCAGCAGTGGCCCGGGACTAGCCGATAAACCTCAAGAGACCCAGTACTTC. Protein sequence: CASSGPGLADKPQETQYF.

V gene TRBV6-5 combines with J gene TRBJ2-2, with 9 bases aligning to TRBD2. Per germline, CDR1 MNHEY and CDR2 SVGAGI. This CDR3 spans 16 amino acids. J was trimmed by 8 bases and V by 0 bases; bases with no gene match: 7. DNA of the CDR3: TGTGCCAGCAGTTACTCGATAGCGGGAGTAGGTGGGGAGCTGTTTTTT. Translating gives CASSYSIAGVGGELFF.

The V gene is TRBV5-4, the J gene TRBJ2-7, with D unresolved. The V gene's germline CDR1 is SGHNT and CDR2 YYREEE (reference sequence). Trimming took off 1 base at V and 7 bases at J, with 6 bases between the two ends. The CDR3 is 11 residues long. The CDR3 nucleotides read TGTGCCAGCAGCTTGCGCGGTGAGCAGTACTTC. Translated, it gives CASSLRGEQYF.